The rows below give T cell receptor beta chains drawn from one sample of a study of glioma-infiltrating T cells. TCRdb reprocessed the multiplex PCR reads via MiXCR and lists one record per CDR3 protein. The sample consists of about 180,000 distinct CDR3 sequences, around 42% of them appearing once. The sample comprised glioma tissue, nonneoplastic brain tissue, or PBMCs (not recorded which). All receptors derive from a human donor with low-grade glioma or glioblastoma, undergoing nonglioma brain surgery, or in good health (not recorded which). The CDR3 runs from the conserved cysteine through the conserved F or W. Fields, in order: J gene, clone size, D gene, V gene, CDR3 DNA, CDR3 protein. A D gene is named only where the DNA matches it firmly. Clone size is given for some rows only: seen once, a few or many times, or a class if the clone is expanded.

>TRBJ2-2|.|TRBD2|TRBV7-9
TGTGCCAGCGGACCGGGACTAGCGGACACCGGGGAGCTGTTTTTT
CASGPGLADTGELFF
>TRBJ2-1|.|.|TRBV5-5
TGTGCCAGCAGCTTGGCAGGGACGCTTAATGAGCAGTTCTTC
CASSLAGTLNEQFF
>TRBJ1-4|few|TRBD1|TRBV28
TGTGCCAGCAGTCCCTCCGGGACAGGGCGGGAAAAACTGCTTTTT
CASSPSGTGREKLLF
>TRBJ2-3|many|TRBD2|TRBV28
TGTGCCAGCAGAACGCCCAGCGGGGGGGCGGATACGCAGTATTTT
CASRTPSGGADTQYF
>TRBJ2-2|.|.|TRBV2
TGTGCCGTCCCCCTTGCAGGGGAAACGAACACCGGGGAGCTGTTTTTT
CAVPLAGETNTGELFF
>TRBJ2-1|many|TRBD2|TRBV20-1
TGCAGTGCTTGGACTAGCGGCTACAATGAGCAGTTCTTC
CSAWTSGYNEQFF
>TRBJ2-3|many|.|TRBV6-1
TGTGCCAGCAGCGATCCCGGCACAGATACGCAGTATTTT
CASSDPGTDTQYF
>TRBJ1-3|few|.|TRBV10-3
TGTGCCATCAGTGATTCGGGGCGAGAGGGAAACACCATATATTTT
CAISDSGREGNTIYF
>TRBJ1-6|once|.|TRBV30
TGTGCCTGGAATGGGAACAGAAATTCACCCCTCCAGTTT
CAWNGNRNSPLQF
>TRBJ2-1|many|.|TRBV20-1
TGCAGTGTGGGCGGGCCGAATGAGCAGTTCTTC
CSVGGPNEQFF
>TRBJ2-7|once|TRBD2|TRBV19
TGTGCCAGTAGTGTATCTCCTCCCGGGACTATAAGAGGCGAGCAGTACTTC
CASSVSPPGTIRGEQYF
>TRBJ2-2|.|TRBD1|TRBV12-3/TRBV12-4
TGTGCCAGCAGTTTTAGGACAGGGGTCACCGGGGAGCTGTTTTTT
CASSFRTGVTGELFF
>TRBJ1-1|many|.|TRBV7-2
TGTGCCAGCAGCCCGACGAGGTTTAGAGCTTTCTTT
CASSPTRFRAFF
>TRBJ1-2|many|.|TRBV2
TGTGCCAGCAAATATTCCTACAGAGCTAACTATGGCTACACCTTC
CASKYSYRANYGYTF
>TRBJ2-1|.|.|TRBV18
TGTGCCAGCTCACCGTTACTTAGCGTGGAGTCCTACAATGAGCAGTTCTTC
CASSPLLSVESYNEQFF
>TRBJ1-2|many|TRBD1|TRBV27
TGTGCCAGCGCCCAAACTCCGGGACAGGGTCCAGGCTACACCTTC
CASAQTPGQGPGYTF
>TRBJ2-1|once|TRBD2|TRBV6-1
TGTTCCAGCAGTCAACTAGCGGGGCCATCCTACAATGAGCAGTTCTTC
CSSSQLAGPSYNEQFF
>TRBJ1-5|.|.|TRBV20-1
TGCAGTGCCGATACAAAAAGCAATAAGCCCCAGCATTTT
CSADTKSNKPQHF
>TRBJ2-5|.|.|TRBV4-2
TGTGCCAGCAGCCAGGGTGGAAATCAAGAGACCCAGTACTTC
CASSQGGNQETQYF
>TRBJ2-3|many|.|TRBV28
TGTGCCAGCAGTTTCCAGACGGATACGCAGTATTTT
CASSFQTDTQYF
>TRBJ2-7|.|TRBD2|TRBV29-1
TGCAGCGTTGATAGCGGGACCGGGTACGAGCAGTACTTC
CSVDSGTGYEQYF
>TRBJ2-3|few|TRBD2|TRBV7-2
TGTGCCAGCAGCCTGACTAGCGGGAGTGAAGATACGAAGTATTTT
CASSLTSGSEDTKYF
>TRBJ2-1|once|TRBD1|TRBV18
TGTGCCAGCTCCCACGAAGGACAGGGTTCCTACAATGAGCAGTTCTTC
CASSHEGQGSYNEQFF
>TRBJ1-6|few|.|TRBV2
TGTGCCAGCAGTGAAGAAGCGGCCGGACATTCACCCCTCCACTTT
CASSEEAAGHSPLHF
>TRBJ1-1|many|.|TRBV28
TGTGCCAGCAGTTTAAGTCAGCAGAACACTGAAGCTTTCTTT
CASSLSQQNTEAFF
>TRBJ1-3|few|.|TRBV10-1
TGCGCCAGCAGGGAATCGGGCTCTGGAAACACCATATATTTT
CASRESGSGNTIYF
>TRBJ1-5|many|TRBD1|TRBV7-2
TGTGCCAGCAGCTCACAGGGGGGCGGTCAGCCCCAGCATTTT
CASSSQGGGQPQHF
>TRBJ2-1|.|.|TRBV5-1
TGCGCCAGCAGCTCGGCCTCCAACAATGAGCAGTTCTTC
CASSSASNNEQFF
>TRBJ2-7|few|TRBD2|TRBV5-4
TGTGCCAGCAGCGCTAGCGGGAGGCCTCAATTC
CASSASGRPQF
>TRBJ2-1|many|.|TRBV7-9
TGTGCCAGCAGCGGGAGGGGGTATGAGCAGTTCTTC
CASSGRGYEQFF
>TRBJ2-7|few|.|TRBV28
TGTGCCGGAGGGCCCGCTACTAGCTCCTACGAGCAGTACTTC
CAGGPATSSYEQYF
>TRBJ1-6|.|.|TRBV27
TGTGCCAGCAGCACCGACAGGAGACTCTATAATTCACCCCTCCACTTT
CASSTDRRLYNSPLHF
>TRBJ2-1|.|.|TRBV2
TGTGCCAGCAGAGCCCCGGAAAATGAGCAGTTCTTC
CASRAPENEQFF
>TRBJ1-2|many|.|TRBV27
TGTGCCAGCCGCACATCAGGGAGCTATGGCTACACCTTC
CASRTSGSYGYTF
>TRBJ1-1|few|TRBD1|TRBV19
TGTGCCAGTAGTCGCGCAGGGGGTGGCACTGAAGCTTTCTTT
CASSRAGGGTEAFF
>TRBJ1-3|many|.|TRBV12-3/TRBV12-4
TGTGCCAGCAGTCGCCTAGGGAGCTCTGGAAACACCATATATTTT
CASSRLGSSGNTIYF
>TRBJ1-1|.|.|TRBV28
TGTTCCAGCAGTTTTGAGGATAGCACTGAAGCTTTCTTT
CSSSFEDSTEAFF
>TRBJ2-3|many|.|TRBV28
TGTGCCAGCACCTCCTCCCGGGGTAGCGGAAGCACAGATACGCAGTATTTT
CASTSSRGSGSTDTQYF
>TRBJ1-2|.|TRBD1|TRBV2
TGTGCCAGCAGTTCGACAGGGCTTGGCTACACCTTC
CASSSTGLGYTF
>TRBJ1-1|.|.|TRBV3-1
TGTGCCAGCAGTCACACCGTACAGGAACCTGAGGCTTTCTTT
CASSHTVQEPEAFF
>TRBJ2-5|.|TRBD2|TRBV7-2
TGTGCCAGCAGCTTAACGGGAGGGCAAGAGACCCAGTACTTC
CASSLTGGQETQYF
>TRBJ1-2|.|.|TRBV12-3/TRBV12-4
TGTGCCAGCAGCCAATCTTTTACTTCCACATGGGATGGCTACACCTTC
CASSQSFTSTWDGYTF
>TRBJ2-7|.|.|TRBV6-1
TGTGCCAGAAGTCGGGGGAACTCATACGAGCAGTACTTC
CARSRGNSYEQYF
>TRBJ2-1|.|.|TRBV6-2/TRBV6-3
TGTGCCAGCAGGCCCCTAACCCCCCCGGGCCAGTTCTTC
CASRPLTPPGQFF
>TRBJ2-7|many|.|TRBV7-2
TGTGCCAGCAGCAAGAGCTCCTACGAGCAGTACTTC
CASSKSSYEQYF
>TRBJ2-7|many|TRBD2|TRBV15
TGTGCCACCCGGGGGGACTCCTACGAGCAGTACTTC
CATRGDSYEQYF
>TRBJ1-2|many|.|TRBV20-1
TGCAGTGCTAGAGTATCGGGGGTCGGCTACACCTTC
CSARVSGVGYTF
>TRBJ2-1|.|.|TRBV12-3/TRBV12-4
TGTGCCACGACTCTACTAGCGACAGGCAATGAGCAGTTCTTC
CATTLLATGNEQFF
>TRBJ2-1|many|TRBD2|TRBV7-7
TGTGCCAGCAGCTTAGGGTCTAGCGGAAACAATGAGCAGTTCTTC
CASSLGSSGNNEQFF
>TRBJ2-5|.|.|TRBV14
TGTGCCAGCAGAGATGATAATAGCGGAGAGACCCAGTACTTC
CASRDDNSGETQYF
>TRBJ2-1|.|TRBD2|TRBV4-1
TGCGCCAGCAGCCAACCCCTATTAGCGGGAGTCGGCAATGAGCAGTTCTTC
CASSQPLLAGVGNEQFF
>TRBJ1-5|many|.|TRBV28
TGTGCCAGCAGTTTCTCCAGGCAGGTCAATCAGCCCCAGCATTTT
CASSFSRQVNQPQHF
>TRBJ2-7|many|TRBD2|TRBV20-1
TGCAGTGCTGCGGGTCTAGCGGGCTTCCATTACGAGCAGTACTTC
CSAAGLAGFHYEQYF
>TRBJ1-1|many|TRBD1|TRBV28
TGTGCCAGCAGGGGTACAGGGGAGAACACTGAAGCTTTCTTT
CASRGTGENTEAFF
>TRBJ2-1|.|TRBD2|TRBV6-1
TGTGCCAGCAGGCGGACTAGGGACAATGAGCAGTTCTTC
CASRRTRDNEQFF
>TRBJ2-1|.|TRBD2|TRBV6-4
TGTGCCAGCACCGAAGGTAGCGGGAGAGGCCCCTACAATGAGCAGTTCTTC
CASTEGSGRGPYNEQFF